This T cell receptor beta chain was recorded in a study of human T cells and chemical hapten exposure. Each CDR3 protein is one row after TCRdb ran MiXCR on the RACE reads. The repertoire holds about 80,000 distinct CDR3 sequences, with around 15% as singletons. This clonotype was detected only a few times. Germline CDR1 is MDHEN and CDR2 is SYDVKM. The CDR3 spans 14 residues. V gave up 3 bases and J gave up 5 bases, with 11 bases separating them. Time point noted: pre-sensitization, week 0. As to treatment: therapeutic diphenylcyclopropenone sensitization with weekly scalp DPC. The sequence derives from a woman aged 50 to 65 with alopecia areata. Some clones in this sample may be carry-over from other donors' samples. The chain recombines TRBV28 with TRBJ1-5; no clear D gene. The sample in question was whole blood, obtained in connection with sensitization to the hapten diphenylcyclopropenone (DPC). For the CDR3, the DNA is TGTGCCAGCAGTTTGGAGGCCAGACATCAGCCCCAGCATTTT. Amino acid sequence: CASSLEARHQPQHF. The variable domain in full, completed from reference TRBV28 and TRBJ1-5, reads DVKVTQSSRYLVKRTGEKVFLECVQDMDHENMFWYRQDPGLGLRLIYFSYDVKMKEKGDIPEGYSVSREKKERFSLILESASTNQTSMYLCASSLEARHQPQHFGDGTRLSIL.